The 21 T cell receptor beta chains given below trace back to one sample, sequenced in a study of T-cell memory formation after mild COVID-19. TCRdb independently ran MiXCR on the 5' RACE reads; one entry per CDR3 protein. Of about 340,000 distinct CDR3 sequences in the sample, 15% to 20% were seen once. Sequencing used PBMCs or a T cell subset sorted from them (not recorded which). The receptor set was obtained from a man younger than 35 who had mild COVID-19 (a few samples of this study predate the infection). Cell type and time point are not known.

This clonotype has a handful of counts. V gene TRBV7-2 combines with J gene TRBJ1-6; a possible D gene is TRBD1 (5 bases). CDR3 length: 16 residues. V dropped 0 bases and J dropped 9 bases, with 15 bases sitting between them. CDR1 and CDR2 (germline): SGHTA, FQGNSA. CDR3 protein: CASSLASQGRGSPLHF. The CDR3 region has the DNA TGTGCCAGCAGCTTAGCGTCCCAGGGTCGTGGTTCACCCCTCCACTTT.

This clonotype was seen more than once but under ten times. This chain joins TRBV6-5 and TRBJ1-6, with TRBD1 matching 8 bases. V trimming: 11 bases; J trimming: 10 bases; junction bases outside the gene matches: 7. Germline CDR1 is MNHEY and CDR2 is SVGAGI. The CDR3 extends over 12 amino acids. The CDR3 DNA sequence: TGTGCCGGGGGGACAGGACGGTCACCCCTCCACTTT. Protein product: CAGGTGRSPLHF.

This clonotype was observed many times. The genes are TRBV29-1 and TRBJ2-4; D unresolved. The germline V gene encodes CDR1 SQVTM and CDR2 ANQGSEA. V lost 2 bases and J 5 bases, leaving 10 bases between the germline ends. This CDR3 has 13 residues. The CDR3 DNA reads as TGCAGCGTTGAACCGGGCGTCCAAAACATTCAGTACTTC. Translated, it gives CSVEPGVQNIQYF.

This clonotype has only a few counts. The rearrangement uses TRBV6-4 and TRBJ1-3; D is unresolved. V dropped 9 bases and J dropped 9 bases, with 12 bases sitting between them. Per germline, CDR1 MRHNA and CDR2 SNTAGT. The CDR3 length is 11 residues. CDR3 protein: CARAAFGTIYF. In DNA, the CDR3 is TGTGCCAGGGCGGCTTTCGGCACCATATATTTT.

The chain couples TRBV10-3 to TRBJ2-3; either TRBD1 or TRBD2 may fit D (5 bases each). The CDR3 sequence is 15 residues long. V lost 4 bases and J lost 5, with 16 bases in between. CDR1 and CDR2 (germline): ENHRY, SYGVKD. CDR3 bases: TGTGCCATCAGTGTTTCCGGGACGGACCGAGATACGCAGTATTTT. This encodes CAISVSGTDRDTQYF.

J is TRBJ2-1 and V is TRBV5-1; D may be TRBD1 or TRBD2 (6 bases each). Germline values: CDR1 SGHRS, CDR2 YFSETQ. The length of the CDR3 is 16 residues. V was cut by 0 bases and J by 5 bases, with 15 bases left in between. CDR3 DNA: TGCGCCAGCAGCTTGGCCCATGGGGGGCCTGACAATGAGCAGTTCTTC. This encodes CASSLAHGGPDNEQFF.

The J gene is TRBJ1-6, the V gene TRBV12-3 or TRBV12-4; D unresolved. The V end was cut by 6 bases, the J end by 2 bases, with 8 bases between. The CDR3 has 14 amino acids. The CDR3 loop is CASRGGPYNSPLHF. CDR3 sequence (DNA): TGTGCCAGCAGGGGCGGGCCCTATAATTCACCCCTCCACTTT.

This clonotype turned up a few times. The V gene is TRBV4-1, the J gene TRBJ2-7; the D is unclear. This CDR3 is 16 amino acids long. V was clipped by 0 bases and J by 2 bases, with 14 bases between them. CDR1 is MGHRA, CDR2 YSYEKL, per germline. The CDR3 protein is CASSQDSRARPYEQYF. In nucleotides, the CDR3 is TGCGCCAGCAGCCAAGATAGCCGGGCACGGCCCTACGAGCAGTACTTC.

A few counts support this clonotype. CDR3 loop: CASSEGASGGDGEQYF. DNA of the CDR3: TGTGCCAGCAGTGAAGGGGCTAGCGGGGGGGACGGCGAGCAGTACTTC. This chain connects TRBV25-1 to TRBJ2-7; the match to TRBD2 covers 12 bases. CDR3 length: 16 residues. Germline V gene data show CDR1 as MGHDK and CDR2 as SYGVNS. With 2 bases clipped from V and 6 bases from J, the junction kept 8 bases outside the gene matches.

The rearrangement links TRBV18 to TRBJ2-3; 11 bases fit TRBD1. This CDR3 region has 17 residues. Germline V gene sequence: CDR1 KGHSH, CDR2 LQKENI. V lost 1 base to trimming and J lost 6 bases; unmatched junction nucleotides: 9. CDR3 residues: CASSPLGQGARVDTQYF. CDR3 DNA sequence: TGTGCCAGCTCACCACTAGGACAGGGGGCCCGAGTGGATACGCAGTATTTT.

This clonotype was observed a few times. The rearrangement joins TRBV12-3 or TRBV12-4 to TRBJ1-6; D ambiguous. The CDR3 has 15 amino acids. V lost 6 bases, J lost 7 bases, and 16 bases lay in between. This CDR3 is CASSFGPNANSPLHF. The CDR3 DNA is TGTGCCAGCAGCTTCGGACCTAACGCCAATTCACCCCTCCACTTT.

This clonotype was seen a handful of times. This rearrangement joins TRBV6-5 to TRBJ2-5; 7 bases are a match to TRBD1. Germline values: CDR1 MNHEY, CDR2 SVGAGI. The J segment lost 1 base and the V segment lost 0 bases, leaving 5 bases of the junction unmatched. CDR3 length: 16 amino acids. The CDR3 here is CASSYSGRGTQETQYF. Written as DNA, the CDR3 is TGTGCCAGCAGTTACTCGGGCAGGGGGACCCAAGAGACCCAGTACTTC.

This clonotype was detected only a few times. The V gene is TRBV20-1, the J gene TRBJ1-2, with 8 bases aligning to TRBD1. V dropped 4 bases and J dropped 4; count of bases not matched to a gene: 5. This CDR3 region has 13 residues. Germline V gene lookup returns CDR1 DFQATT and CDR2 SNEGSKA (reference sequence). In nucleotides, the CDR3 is TGCAGTGCTACGCGGGACAGGTCCTATGGCTACACCTTC. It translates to CSATRDRSYGYTF.

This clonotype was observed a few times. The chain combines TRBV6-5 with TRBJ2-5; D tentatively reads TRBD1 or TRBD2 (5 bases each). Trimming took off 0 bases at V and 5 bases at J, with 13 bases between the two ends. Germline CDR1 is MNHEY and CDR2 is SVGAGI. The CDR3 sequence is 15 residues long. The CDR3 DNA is TGTGCCAGCAGTTACTCGATGGGGACCTCGGAGACCCAGTACTTC. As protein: CASSYSMGTSETQYF.

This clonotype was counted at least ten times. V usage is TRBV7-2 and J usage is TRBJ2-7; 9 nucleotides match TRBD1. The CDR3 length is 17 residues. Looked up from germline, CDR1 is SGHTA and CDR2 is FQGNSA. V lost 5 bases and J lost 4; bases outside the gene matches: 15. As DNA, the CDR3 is TGTGCCAGCAGCACCCGGACAGGGGCCGGAGGTTCGTACGAGCAGTACTTC. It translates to CASSTRTGAGGSYEQYF.

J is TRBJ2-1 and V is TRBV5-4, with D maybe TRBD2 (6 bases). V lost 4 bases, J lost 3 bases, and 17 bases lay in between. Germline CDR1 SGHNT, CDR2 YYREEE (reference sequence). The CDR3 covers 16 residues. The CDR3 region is CASSPPRSGYYNEQFF. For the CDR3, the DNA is TGTGCCAGCAGCCCCCCAAGGAGCGGGTACTACAATGAGCAGTTCTTC.

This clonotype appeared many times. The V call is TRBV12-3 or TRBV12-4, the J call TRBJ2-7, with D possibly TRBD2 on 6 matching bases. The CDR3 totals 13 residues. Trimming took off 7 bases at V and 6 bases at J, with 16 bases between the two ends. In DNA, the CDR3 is TGTGCCAGCACCCTCGGGGGTCGTTCCGAGCAGTACTTC. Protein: CASTLGGRSEQYF.

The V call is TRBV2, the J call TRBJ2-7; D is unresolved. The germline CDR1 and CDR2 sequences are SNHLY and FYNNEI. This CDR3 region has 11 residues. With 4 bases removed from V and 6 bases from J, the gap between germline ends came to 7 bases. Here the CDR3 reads CASSVGIEQYV. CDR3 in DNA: TGTGCCAGCAGTGTAGGGATCGAGCAGTACGTC.

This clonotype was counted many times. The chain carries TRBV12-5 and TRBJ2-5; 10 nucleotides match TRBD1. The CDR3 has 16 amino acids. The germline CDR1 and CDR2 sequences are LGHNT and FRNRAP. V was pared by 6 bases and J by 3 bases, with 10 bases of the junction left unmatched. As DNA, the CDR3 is TGTGCTAGTGGCGTGGGGACAGGGGCTCCGGAAGAGACCCAGTACTTC. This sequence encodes CASGVGTGAPEETQYF.

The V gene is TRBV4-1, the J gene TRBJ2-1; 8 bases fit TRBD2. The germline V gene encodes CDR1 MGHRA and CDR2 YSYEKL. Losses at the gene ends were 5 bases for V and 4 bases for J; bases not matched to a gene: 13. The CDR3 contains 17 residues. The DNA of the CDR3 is TGCGCCAGCAGCTCGCCGGGGGGGGTTGCAGTTTACAATGAGCAGTTCTTC. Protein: CASSSPGGVAVYNEQFF.

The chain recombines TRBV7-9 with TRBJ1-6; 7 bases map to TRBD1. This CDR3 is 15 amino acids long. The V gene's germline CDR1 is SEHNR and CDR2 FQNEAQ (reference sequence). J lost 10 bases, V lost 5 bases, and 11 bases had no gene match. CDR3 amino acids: CASSNVPGGRSPLHF. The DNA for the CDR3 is TGTGCCAGCAGCAACGTGCCAGGGGGTAGATCACCCCTCCACTTT.